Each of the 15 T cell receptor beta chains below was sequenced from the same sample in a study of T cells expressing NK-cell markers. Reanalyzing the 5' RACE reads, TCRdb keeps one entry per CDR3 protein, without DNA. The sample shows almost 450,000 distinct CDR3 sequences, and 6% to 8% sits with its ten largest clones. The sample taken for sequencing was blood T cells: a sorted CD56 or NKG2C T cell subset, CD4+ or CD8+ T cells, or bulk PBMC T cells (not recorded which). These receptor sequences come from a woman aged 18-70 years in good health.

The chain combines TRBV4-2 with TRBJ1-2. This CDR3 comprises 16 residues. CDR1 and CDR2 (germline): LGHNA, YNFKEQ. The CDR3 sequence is CASSQELATANYGYTF.

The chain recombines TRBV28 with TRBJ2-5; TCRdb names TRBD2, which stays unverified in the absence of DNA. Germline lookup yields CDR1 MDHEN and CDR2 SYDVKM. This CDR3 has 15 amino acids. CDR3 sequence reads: CASSPPGLPEGTQYF.

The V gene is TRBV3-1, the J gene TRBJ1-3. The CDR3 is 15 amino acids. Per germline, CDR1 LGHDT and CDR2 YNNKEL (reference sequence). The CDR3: CASSQSSSSGNTIYF.

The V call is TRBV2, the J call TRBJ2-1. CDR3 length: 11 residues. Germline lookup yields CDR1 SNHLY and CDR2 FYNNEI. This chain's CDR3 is CASGVDDEQFF.

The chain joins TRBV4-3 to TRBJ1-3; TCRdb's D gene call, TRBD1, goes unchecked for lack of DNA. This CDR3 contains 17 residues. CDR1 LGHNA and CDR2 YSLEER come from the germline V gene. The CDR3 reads CASSQDGTRPSGNTIYF.

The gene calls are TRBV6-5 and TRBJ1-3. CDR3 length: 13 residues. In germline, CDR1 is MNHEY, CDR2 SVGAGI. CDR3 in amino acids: CASSYSRADTIYF.

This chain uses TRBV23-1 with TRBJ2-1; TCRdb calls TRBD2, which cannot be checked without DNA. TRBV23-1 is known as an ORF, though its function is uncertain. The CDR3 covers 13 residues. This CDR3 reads CARIPGLVREQFF.

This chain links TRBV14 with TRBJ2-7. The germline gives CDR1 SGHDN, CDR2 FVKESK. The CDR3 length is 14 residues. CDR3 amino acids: CASSQAGSGGKQYF. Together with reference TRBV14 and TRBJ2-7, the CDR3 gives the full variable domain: EAGVTQFPSHSVIEKGQTVTLRCDPISGHDNLYWYRRVMGKEIKFLLHFVKESKQDESGMPNNRFLAERTGGTYSTLKVQPAELEDSGVYFCASSQAGSGGKQYFGPGTRLTVT.

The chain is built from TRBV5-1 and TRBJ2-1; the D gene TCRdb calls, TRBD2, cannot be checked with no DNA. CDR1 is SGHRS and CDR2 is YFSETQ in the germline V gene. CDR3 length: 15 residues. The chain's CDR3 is CASSLGTSGSNEQFF.

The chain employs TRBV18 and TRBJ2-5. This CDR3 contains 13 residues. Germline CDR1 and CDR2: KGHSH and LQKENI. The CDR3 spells CASSPSLQETQYF.

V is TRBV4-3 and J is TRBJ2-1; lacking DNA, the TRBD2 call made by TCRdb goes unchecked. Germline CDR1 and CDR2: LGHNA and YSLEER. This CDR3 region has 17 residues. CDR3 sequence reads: CASSQDLGEVNYNEQFF.

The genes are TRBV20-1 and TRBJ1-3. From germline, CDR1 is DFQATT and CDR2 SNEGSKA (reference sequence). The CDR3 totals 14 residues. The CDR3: CSARGRLLGNTIYF.

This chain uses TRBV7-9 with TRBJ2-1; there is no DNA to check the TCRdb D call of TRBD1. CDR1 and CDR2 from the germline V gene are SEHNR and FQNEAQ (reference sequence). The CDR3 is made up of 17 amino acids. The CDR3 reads CASSTPRDPNLYNEQFF.

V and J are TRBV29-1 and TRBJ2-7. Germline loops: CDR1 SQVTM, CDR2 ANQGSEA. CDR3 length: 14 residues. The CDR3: CSVEGLSGPYEQYF.

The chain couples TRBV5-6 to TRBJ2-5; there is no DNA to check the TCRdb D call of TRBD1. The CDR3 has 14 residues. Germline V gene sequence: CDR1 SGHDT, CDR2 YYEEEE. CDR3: CASSLSLGAGGQYF. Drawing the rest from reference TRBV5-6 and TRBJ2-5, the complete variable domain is DAGVTQSPTHLIKTRGQQVTLRCSPKSGHDTVSWYQQALGQGPQFIFQYYEEEERQRGNFPDRFSGHQFPNYSSELNVNALLLGDSALYLCASSLSLGAGGQYFGPGTRLLVL.